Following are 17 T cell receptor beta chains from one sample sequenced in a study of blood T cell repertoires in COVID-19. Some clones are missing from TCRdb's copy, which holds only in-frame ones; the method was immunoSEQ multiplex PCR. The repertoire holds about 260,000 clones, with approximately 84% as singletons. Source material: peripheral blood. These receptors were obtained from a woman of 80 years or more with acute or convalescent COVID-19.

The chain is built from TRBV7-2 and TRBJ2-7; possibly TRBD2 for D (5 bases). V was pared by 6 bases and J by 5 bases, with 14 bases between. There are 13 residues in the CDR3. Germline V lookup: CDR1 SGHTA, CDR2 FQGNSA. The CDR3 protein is CASSRPGNHEQYF. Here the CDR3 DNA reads TGTGCCAGCAGTCGGCCGGGGAACCACGAGCAGTACTTC.

CDR3 residues: CASSLAGFYEQYF. In nucleotides, the CDR3 is TGTGCCAGCAGCTTGGCAGGGTTCTACGAGCAGTACTTC. This chain connects TRBV7-9 to TRBJ2-7, with D perhaps matching TRBD1 (5 bases). Trimming removed 3 bases from V and 3 bases from J, with 9 bases in between. Germline V gene sequence: CDR1 SEHNR, CDR2 FQNEAQ (reference sequence). The CDR3 is 13 amino acids.

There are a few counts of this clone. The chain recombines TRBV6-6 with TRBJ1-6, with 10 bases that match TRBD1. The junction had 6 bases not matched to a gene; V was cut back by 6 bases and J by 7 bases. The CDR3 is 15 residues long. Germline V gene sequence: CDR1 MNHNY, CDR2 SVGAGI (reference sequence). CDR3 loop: CASRPGTGANSPLHF. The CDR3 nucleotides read TGTGCCAGCAGACCCGGGACAGGGGCAAATTCACCCCTCCACTTT.

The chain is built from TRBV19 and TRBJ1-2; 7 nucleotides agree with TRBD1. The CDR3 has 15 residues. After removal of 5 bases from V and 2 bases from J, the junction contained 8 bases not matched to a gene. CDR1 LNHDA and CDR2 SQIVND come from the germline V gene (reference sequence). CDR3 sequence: CASSPPGQSNYGYTF. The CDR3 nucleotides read TGTGCCAGTAGTCCCCCGGGACAGAGCAACTATGGCTACACCTTC.

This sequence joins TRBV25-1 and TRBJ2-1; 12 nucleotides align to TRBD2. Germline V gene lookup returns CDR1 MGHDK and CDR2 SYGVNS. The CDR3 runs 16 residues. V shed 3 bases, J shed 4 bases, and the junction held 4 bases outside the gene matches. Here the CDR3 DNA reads TGTGCCAGCAGTGAGGGGACTAGCGGGTTTTACAATGAGCAGTTCTTC. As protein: CASSEGTSGFYNEQFF.

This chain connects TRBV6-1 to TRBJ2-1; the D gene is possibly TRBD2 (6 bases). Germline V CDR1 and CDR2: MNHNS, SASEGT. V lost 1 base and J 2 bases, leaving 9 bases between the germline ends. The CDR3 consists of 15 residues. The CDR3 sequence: CASSEVSGPYNEQFF. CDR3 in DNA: TGTGCCAGCAGTGAAGTTAGCGGACCCTACAATGAGCAGTTCTTC.

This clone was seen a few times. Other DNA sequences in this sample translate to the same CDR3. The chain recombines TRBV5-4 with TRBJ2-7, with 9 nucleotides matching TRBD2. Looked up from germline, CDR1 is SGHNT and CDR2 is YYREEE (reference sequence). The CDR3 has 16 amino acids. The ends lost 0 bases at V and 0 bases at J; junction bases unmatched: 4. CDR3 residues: CASSLGLAGSSYEQYF. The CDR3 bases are TGTGCCAGCAGCTTGGGGCTAGCGGGGAGCTCCTACGAGCAGTACTTC.

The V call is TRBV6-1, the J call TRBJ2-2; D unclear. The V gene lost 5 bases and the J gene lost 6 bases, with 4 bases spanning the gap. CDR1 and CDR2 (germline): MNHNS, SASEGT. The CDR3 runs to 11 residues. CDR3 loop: CASSPAGELFF. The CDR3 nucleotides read TGTGCCAGCAGTCCCGCCGGGGAGCTGTTTTTT.

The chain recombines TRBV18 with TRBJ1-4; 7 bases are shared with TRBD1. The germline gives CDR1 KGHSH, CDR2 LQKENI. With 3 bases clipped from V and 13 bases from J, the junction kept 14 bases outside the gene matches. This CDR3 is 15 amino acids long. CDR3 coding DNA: TGTGCCAGCTCACCGTCGACAGGGCGGGCTGTGTCACTGTTTTTT. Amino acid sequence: CASSPSTGRAVSLFF.

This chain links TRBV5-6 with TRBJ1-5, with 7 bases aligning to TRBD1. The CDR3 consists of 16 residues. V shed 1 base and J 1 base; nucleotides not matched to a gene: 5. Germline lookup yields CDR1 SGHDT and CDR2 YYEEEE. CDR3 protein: CASSLLTGTSNQPQHF. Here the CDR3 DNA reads TGTGCCAGCAGCTTGTTGACAGGGACGAGCAATCAGCCCCAGCATTTT.

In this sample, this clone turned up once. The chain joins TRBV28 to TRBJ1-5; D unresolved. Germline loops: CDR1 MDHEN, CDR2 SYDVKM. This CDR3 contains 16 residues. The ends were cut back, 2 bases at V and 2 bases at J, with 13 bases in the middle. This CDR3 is CASSLMDQAGNQPQHF. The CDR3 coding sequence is TGTGCCAGCAGTTTAATGGACCAAGCGGGCAATCAGCCCCAGCATTTT.

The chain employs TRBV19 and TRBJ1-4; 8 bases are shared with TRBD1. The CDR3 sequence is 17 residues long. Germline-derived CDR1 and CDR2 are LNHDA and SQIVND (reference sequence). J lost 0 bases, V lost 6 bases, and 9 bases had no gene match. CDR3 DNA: TGTGCCAGTAGGAGCCCGGGACAGGTTACAACTAATGAAAAACTGTTTTTT. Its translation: CASRSPGQVTTNEKLFF.

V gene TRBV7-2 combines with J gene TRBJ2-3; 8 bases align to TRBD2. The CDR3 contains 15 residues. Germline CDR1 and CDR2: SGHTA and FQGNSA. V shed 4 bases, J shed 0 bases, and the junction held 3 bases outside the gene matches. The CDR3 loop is CASSSQRGSTDTQYF. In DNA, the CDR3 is TGTGCCAGCAGCTCCCAGCGGGGGAGCACAGATACGCAGTATTTT. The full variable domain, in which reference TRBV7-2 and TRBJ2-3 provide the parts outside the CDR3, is GAGVSQSPSNKVTEKGKDVELRCDPISGHTALYWYRQSLGQGLEFLIYFQGNSAPDKSGLPSDRFSAERTGGSVSTLTIQRTQQEDSAVYLCASSSQRGSTDTQYFGPGTRLTVL.

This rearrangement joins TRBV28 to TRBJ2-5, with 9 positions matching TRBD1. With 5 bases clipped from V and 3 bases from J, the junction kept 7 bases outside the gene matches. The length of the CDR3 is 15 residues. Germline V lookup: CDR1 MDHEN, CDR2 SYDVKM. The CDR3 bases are TGTGCCAGCAGTAAACCAGGGACAGGGAAAGAGACCCAGTACTTC. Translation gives CASSKPGTGKETQYF.

The CDR3 DNA follows: TGTGCCAGCAGTTTAAGAAACAGGGGGCTGGGTGGCTACACCTTC. Amino acid sequence: CASSLRNRGLGGYTF. The V call is TRBV28, the J call TRBJ1-2; 9 bases match TRBD1. Per germline, CDR1 MDHEN and CDR2 SYDVKM. Trimming took 2 bases from V and 7 from J; bases not matched to a gene: 8. This CDR3 is built from 15 residues.

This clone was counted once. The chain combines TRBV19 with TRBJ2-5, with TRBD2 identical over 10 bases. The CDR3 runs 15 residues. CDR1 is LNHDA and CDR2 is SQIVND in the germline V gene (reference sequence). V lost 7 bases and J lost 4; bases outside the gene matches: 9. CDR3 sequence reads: CASTASGRSGETQYF. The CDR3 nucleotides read TGTGCCAGTACCGCTAGCGGGAGAAGTGGAGAGACCCAGTACTTC.

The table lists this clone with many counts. CDR3 protein: CASSLYNSNQPQHF. The CDR3, as DNA: TGTGCCAGCAGCTTATATAATAGCAATCAGCCCCAGCATTTT. The chain combines TRBV7-2 with TRBJ1-5; D gene unclear. Between the trimmed V and J ends, which lost 2 bases and 0 bases, there was a span of 5 bases. CDR1 is SGHTA and CDR2 is FQGNSA in the germline V gene. This CDR3 has 14 amino acids.